This TCR beta chain was captured by sequencing in a study of Graves' ophthalmopathy and Graves' hyperthyroidism. Across the study: There was a collection of peripheral blood at initial diagnosis, before any treatment.

Hyperthyroidism was new, under 2 months, in patients aged 18 to 65. Other autoimmune diseases, uncontrolled infections, pregnancy and lactation each led to patient exclusion. Sampling over 8 ml of fresh peripheral blood provided the PBMCs. Amplification of the TCR beta CDR3 regions used RNA transcripts (as template). After a first-round RT-PCR with HTBI primers, a second-round multiplex PCR was run. Each CDR3 protein is one row after TCRdb ran MiXCR on the multiplex PCR reads. This repertoire shows about 380,000 distinct CDR3 sequences, 15% found once; its top ten account for around 6.6%. The germline V gene encodes CDR1 DFQATT and CDR2 SNEGSKA (reference sequence). V lost 5 bases and J 0 bases, leaving 14 bases between the germline ends. The CDR3 consists of 14 residues. This clonotype appeared many times.

This sequence was found in a woman younger than 35 with stable Graves' hyperthyroidism. The specimen sequenced was peripheral blood. The chain joins TRBV20-1 to TRBJ2-7, with D tentatively TRBD1 (6 bases). CDR3 protein: CSAPATGYSYEQYF. The CDR3 DNA is TGCAGTGCTCCCGCCACAGGGTACTCCTACGAGCAGTACTTC.